This TCR beta chain was sequenced during a study of T-cell reconstitution after alpha-beta-depleted transplantation in children. Findings and caveats of the study: Reports say that about two months after transplant, the alpha-beta T cells came out of several hundred graft clones that had expanded.

Construction of the TCRbeta library involved unique molecular identifiers. Each CDR3 protein gets one entry after TCRdb re-called the PCR reads with MiXCR. The sample lists around 700,000 distinct CDR3 sequences; around 12% were seen once. At least ten counts were recorded for this clonotype. The antigen remains undetermined. The CDR3 spans 15 residues. The germline V gene encodes CDR1 ENHRY and CDR2 SYGVKD. Trimming at V came to 7 bases and at J to 2 bases, leaving 8 bases not matched to a gene. The V gene is TRBV10-3, the J gene TRBJ1-3; 7 nucleotides align to TRBD1. The sequence came from a girl aged 2-10 years with congenital amegakaryocytic thrombocytopenia, due to receive a stem cell transplant. Sequenced here: PBMCs, sampled before TCRalphabeta/CD19-depleted stem cell transplant. The CDR3 spells CAITLKRGPGNTIYF. The CDR3 coding sequence is TGTGCCATCACCCTTAAAAGGGGGCCTGGAAACACCATATATTTT.